This TCR beta chain was retrieved from a study of CD8 T cells in Susac syndrome. Roughly 0.45 to 1 ug RNA was reverse transcribed with random hexamers. Each CDR3 protein gets one entry after TCRdb re-called the immunoSEQ multiplex PCR reads with MiXCR. The data hold 150,000 to 200,000 distinct CDR3 sequences, with about 91% observed a single time. Germline V gives CDR1 MNHEY, CDR2 SVGEGT. The CDR3 is 17 residues long. The junction had 2 bases not matched to a gene; V was cut back by 0 bases and J by 0 bases. The sample taken for sequencing was CD4+ T cells from PBMCs. This receptor was taken from a human donor in good health. The chain uses TRBV6-2 or TRBV6-3 and TRBJ2-5; 12 nucleotides match TRBD2. CDR3 nucleotide sequence: TGTGCCAGCAGTTACTCGACTAGCGGGAGCCACCAAGAGACCCAGTACTTC. It yields the protein CASSYSTSGSHQETQYF.